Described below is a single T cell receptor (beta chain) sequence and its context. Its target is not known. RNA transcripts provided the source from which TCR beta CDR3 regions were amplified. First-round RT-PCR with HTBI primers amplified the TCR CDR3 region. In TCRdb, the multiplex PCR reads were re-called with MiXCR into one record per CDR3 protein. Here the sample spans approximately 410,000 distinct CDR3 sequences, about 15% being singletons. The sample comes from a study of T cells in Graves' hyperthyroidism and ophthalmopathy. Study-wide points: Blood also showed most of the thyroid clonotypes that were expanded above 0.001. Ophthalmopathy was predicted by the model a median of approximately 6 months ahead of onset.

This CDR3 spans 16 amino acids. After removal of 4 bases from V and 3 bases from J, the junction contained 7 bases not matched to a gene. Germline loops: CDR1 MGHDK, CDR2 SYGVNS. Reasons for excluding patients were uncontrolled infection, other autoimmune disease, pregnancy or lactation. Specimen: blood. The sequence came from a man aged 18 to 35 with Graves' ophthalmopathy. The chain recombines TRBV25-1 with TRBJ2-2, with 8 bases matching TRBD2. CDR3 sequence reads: CASSVSAGGDTGELFF. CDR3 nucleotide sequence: TGTGCCAGCAGTGTAAGCGCGGGAGGTGACACCGGGGAGCTGTTTTTT.